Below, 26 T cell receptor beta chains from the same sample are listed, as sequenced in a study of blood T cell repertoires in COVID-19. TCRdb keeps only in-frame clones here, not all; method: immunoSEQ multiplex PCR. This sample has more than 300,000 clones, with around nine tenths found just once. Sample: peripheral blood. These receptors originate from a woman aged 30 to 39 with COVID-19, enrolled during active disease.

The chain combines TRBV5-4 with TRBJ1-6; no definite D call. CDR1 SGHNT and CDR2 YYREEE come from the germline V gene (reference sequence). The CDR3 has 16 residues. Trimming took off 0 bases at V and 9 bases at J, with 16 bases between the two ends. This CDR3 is CASSLAGVGGSSPLHF. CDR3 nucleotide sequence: TGTGCCAGCAGCTTGGCGGGTGTAGGCGGCAGTTCACCCCTCCACTTT. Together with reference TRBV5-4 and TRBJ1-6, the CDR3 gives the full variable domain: ETGVTQSPTHLIKTRGQQVTLRCSSQSGHNTVSWYQQALGQGPQFIFQYYREEENGRGNFPPRFSGLQFPNYSSELNVNALELDDSALYLCASSLAGVGGSSPLHFGNGTRLTVT.

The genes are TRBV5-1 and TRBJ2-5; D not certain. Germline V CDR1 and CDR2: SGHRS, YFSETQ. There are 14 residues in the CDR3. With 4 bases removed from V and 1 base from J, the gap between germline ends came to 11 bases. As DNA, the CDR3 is TGCGCCAGCAGCAACGAACTACTCCAAGAGACCCAGTACTTC. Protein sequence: CASSNELLQETQYF. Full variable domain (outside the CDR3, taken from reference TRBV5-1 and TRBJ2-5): KAGVTQTPRYLIKTRGQQVTLSCSPISGHRSVSWYQQTPGQGLQFLFEYFSETQRNKGNFPGRFSGRQFSNSRSEMNVSTLELGDSALYLCASSNELLQETQYFGPGTRLLVL.

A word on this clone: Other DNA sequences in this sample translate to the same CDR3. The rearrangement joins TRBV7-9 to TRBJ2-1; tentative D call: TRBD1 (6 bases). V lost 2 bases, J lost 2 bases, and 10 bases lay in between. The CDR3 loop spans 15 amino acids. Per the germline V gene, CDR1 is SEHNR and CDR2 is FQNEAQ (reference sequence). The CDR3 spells CASSLTGGPYNEQFF. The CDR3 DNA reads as TGTGCCAGCAGCTTAACTGGGGGCCCCTACAATGAGCAGTTCTTC. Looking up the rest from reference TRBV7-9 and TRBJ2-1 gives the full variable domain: DTGVSQNPRHKITKRGQNVTFRCDPISEHNRLYWYRQTLGQGPEFLTYFQNEAQLEKSRLLSDRFSAERPKGSFSTLEIQRTEQGDSAMYLCASSLTGGPYNEQFFGPGTRLTVL.

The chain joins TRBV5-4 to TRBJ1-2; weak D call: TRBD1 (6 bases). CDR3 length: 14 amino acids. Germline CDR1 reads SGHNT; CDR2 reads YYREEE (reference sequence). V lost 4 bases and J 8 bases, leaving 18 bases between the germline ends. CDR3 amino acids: CASSQLGGARGYTF. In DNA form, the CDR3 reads TGTGCCAGCAGCCAACTAGGGGGGGCGCGGGGCTACACCTTC. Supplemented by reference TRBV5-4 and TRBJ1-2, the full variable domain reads ETGVTQSPTHLIKTRGQQVTLRCSSQSGHNTVSWYQQALGQGPQFIFQYYREEENGRGNFPPRFSGLQFPNYSSELNVNALELDDSALYLCASSQLGGARGYTFGSGTRLTVV.

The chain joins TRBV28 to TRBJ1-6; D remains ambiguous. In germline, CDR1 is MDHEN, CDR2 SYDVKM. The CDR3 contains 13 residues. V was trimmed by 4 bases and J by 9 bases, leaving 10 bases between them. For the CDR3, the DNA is TGTGCCAGCAGTTCCGTCTCCGGTTCACCCCTCCACTTT. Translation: CASSSVSGSPLHF.

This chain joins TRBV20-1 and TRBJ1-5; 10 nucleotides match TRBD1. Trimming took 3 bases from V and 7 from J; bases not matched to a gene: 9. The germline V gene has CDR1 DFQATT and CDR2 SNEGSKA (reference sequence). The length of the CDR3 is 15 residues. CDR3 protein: CSASPWDRGRQPQHF. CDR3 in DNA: TGCAGTGCTAGTCCCTGGGACAGGGGCCGACAGCCCCAGCATTTT.

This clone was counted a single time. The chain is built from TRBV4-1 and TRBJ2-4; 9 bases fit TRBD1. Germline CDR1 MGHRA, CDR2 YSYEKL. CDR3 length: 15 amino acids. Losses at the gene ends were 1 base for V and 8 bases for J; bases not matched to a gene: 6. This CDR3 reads CASSQVGTGSYIQYF. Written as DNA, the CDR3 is TGCGCCAGCAGCCAAGTAGGGACAGGGAGTTACATTCAGTACTTC.

The CDR3 region has the DNA TGCGCCAGCAGCCAAGATGCGGGGGCGAATCAGCCCCAGCATTTT. This translates into CASSQDAGANQPQHF. This chain joins TRBV4-1 and TRBJ1-5, with D perhaps TRBD1 (6 bases). V gave up 0 bases and J gave up 4 bases, with 10 bases separating them. CDR3 length equals 15 residues. Germline CDR1 is MGHRA and CDR2 is YSYEKL.

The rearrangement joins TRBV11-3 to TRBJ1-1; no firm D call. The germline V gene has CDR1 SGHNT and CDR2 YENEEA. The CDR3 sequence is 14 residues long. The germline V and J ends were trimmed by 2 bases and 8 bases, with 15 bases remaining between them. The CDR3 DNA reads TGTGCCAGCAGCTTACTCAACGGGAGGCAGGAAGCTTTCTTT. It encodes CASSLLNGRQEAFF. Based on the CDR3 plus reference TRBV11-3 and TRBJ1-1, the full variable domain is EAGVVQSPRYKIIEKKQPVAFWCNPISGHNTLYWYLQNLGQGPELLIRYENEEAVDDSQLPKDRFSAERLKGVDSTLKIQPAELGDSAVYLCASSLLNGRQEAFFGQGTRLTVV.

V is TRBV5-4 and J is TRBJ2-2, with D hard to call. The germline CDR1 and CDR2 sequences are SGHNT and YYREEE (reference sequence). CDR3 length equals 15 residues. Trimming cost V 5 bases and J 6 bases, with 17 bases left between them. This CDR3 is CASSRSSLLSGELFF. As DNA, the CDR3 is TGTGCCAGCAGTCGTTCTTCCCTATTGTCCGGGGAGCTGTTTTTT.

The CDR3 loop is CAISDNSKPNTEAFF. The CDR3, as DNA: TGTGCCATCAGTGACAACAGTAAGCCAAACACTGAAGCTTTCTTT. V gene TRBV10-3 combines with J gene TRBJ1-1; D uncertain. V was pared by 3 bases and J by 2 bases, with 13 bases between. CDR3 size: 15 residues. Germline CDR1 is ENHRY and CDR2 is SYGVKD.

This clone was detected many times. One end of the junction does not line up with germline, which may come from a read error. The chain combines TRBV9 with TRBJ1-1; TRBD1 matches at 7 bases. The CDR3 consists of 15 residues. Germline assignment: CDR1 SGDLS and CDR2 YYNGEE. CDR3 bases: TGTGCCAGCAGCGTAGCTGACAGGGTGAAAACTGAAGCTTTCTTT. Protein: CASSVADRVKTEAFF.

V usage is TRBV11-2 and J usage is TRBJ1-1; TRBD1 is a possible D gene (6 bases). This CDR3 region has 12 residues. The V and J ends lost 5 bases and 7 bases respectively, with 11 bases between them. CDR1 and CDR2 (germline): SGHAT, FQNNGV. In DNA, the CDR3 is TGTGCCAGCAGCCCTAACAGGGTTGAAGCTTTCTTT. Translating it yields CASSPNRVEAFF.

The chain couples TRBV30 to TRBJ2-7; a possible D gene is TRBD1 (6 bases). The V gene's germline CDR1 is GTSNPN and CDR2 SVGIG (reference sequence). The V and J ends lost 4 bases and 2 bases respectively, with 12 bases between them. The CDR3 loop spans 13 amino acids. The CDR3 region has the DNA TGTGCCTGGACAGGGGACCTAACCTACGAGCAGTACTTC. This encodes CAWTGDLTYEQYF.

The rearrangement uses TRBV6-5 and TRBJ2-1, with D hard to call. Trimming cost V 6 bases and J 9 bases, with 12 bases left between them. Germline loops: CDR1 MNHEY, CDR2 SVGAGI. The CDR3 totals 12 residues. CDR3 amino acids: CASRSSQAEQFF. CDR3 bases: TGTGCCAGCAGGTCTTCGCAGGCTGAGCAGTTCTTC.

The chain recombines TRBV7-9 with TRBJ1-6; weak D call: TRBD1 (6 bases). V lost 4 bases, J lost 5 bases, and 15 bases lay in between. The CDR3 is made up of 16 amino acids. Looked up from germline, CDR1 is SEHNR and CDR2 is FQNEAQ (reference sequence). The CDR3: CASSSPGVGNNSPLHF. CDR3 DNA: TGTGCCAGCAGCTCCCCAGGGGTCGGGAATAATTCACCCCTCCACTTT.

CDR3 sequence reads: CASSSWTGGYEKLFF. The CDR3, as DNA: TGTGCCAGCAGTTCCTGGACAGGGGGCTATGAAAAACTGTTTTTT. The chain couples TRBV28 to TRBJ1-4; 11 nucleotides line up with TRBD1. The ends lost 4 bases at V and 6 bases at J; junction bases unmatched: 4. The CDR3 has 15 amino acids. CDR1 is MDHEN, CDR2 SYDVKM, per germline. The full variable domain, with the rest looked up from reference TRBV28 and TRBJ1-4, is DVKVTQSSRYLVKRTGEKVFLECVQDMDHENMFWYRQDPGLGLRLIYFSYDVKMKEKGDIPEGYSVSREKKERFSLILESASTNQTSMYLCASSSWTGGYEKLFFGSGTQLSVL.

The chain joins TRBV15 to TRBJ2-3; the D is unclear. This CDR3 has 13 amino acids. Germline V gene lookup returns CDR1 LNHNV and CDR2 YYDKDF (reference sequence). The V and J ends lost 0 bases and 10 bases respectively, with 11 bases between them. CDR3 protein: CATSRDSGWSQYF. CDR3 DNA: TGTGCCACCAGCAGAGATTCCGGGTGGTCGCAGTATTTT.

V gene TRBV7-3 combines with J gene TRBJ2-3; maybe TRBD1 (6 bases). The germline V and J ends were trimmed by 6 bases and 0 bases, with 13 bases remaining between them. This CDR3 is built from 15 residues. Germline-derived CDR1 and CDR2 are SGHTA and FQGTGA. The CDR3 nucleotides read TGTGCCAGCAGTCCGGACAGCACTAGCACAGATACGCAGTATTTT. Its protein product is CASSPDSTSTDTQYF.

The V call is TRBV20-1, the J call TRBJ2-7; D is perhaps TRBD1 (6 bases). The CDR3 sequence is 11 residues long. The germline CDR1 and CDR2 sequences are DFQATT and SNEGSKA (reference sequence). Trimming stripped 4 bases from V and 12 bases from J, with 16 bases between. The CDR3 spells CSATHSTGWYF. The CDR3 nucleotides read TGCAGTGCTACTCACTCAACAGGGTGGTACTTC.

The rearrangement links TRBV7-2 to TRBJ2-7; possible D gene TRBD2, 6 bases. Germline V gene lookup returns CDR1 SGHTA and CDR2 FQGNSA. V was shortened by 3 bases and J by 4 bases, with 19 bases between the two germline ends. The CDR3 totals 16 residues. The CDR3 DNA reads TGTGCCAGCAGCTTCGGGCAGGGACTTCAACTGTACGAGCAGTACTTC. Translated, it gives CASSFGQGLQLYEQYF.

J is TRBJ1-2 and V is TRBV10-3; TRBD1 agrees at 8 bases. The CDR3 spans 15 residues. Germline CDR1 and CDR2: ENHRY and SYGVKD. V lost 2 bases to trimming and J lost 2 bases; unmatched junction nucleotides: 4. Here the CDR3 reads CAISEGDRNNYGYTF. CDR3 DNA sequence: TGTGCCATCAGTGAGGGGGACAGGAACAACTATGGCTACACCTTC.

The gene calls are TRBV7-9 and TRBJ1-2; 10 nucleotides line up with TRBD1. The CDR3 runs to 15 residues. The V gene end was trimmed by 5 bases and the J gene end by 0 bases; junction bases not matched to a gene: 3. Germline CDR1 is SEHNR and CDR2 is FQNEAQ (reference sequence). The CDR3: CASSRGQGANYGYTF. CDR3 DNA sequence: TGTGCCAGCAGCCGAGGACAGGGGGCTAACTATGGCTACACCTTC.

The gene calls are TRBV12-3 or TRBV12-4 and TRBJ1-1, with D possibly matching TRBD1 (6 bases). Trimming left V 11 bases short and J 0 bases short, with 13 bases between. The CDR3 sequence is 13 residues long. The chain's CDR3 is CACTGTMNTEAFF. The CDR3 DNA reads TGTGCCTGCACAGGGACTATGAACACTGAAGCTTTCTTT.

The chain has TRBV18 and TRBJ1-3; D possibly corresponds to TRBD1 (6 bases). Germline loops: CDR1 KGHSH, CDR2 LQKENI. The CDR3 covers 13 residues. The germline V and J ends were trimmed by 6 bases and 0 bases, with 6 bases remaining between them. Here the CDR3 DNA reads TGTGCCAGCTCGGACAGCTCTGGAAACACCATATATTTT. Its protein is CASSDSSGNTIYF. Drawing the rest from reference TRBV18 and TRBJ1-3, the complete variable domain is NAGVMQNPRHLVRRRGQEARLRCSPMKGHSHVYWYRQLPEEGLKFMVYLQKENIIDESGMPKERFSAEFPKEGPSILRIQQVVRGDSAAYFCASSDSSGNTIYFGEGSWLTVV.

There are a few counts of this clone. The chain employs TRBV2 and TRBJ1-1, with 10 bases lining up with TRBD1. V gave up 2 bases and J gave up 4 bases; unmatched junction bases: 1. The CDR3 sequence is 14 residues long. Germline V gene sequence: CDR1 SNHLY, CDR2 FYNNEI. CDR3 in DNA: TGTGCCAGCAGTGAACGACAGGGGGCCACTGAAGCTTTCTTT. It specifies CASSERQGATEAFF.